This T cell receptor beta chain was profiled in a study of cytomegalovirus exposure and HLA in healthy donors. Study findings and constraints: The study found most TCR sequences rare, yet found some public TCRs in many donors. Presence/absence results assume similar sequencing depth per donor, which may not hold. Later analysis suggested links between common viral pathogens and several top significant clusters.

Of note for this clone: The antigen is unknown.

The CDR3 length is 16 residues. Trimming removed 2 bases from V and 2 bases from J; junction bases left unmatched: 6. The germline CDR1 and CDR2 sequences are SEHNR and FQNEAQ (reference sequence). Both 60 Vbeta primers and 13 Jbeta primers went into the PCR. The assay was immunoSEQ multiplex PCR, and TCRdb's table has in-frame clones only and misses some. The repertoire holds under 150,000 clones, with roughly three fifths as singletons. Source material: PBMCs. The chain combines TRBV7-9 with TRBJ1-3; 7 bases map to TRBD1. The receptor was isolated from a woman aged 40 to 50 in good health and CMV-seronegative. The DNA for the CDR3 is TGTGCCAGCAGCTTAAGAACAGGGGCTCCTGGAAACACCATATATTTT. It encodes CASSLRTGAPGNTIYF.